Shown below are 30 T cell receptor beta chains from a single sample sequenced in a study of neoadjuvant anti-PD-1 for oral cavity cancer. The repertoire was sequenced with immunoSEQ multiplex PCR; TCRdb's copy has only in-frame clones and lacks some. Among some 70,000 clones listed, roughly 85% were seen once. Time point here: after neoadjuvant nivolumab, at surgical resection. The sample here was PBMCs, taken after nivolumab (anti-PD-1) treatment. The receptors derive from a person aged 35-79 years with oral cavity squamous cell carcinoma.

The chain joins TRBV6-5 to TRBJ1-1, with D unresolved. Trimming left V 2 bases short and J 8 bases short, with 12 bases between. The CDR3 is 13 amino acids. Germline lookup yields CDR1 MNHEY and CDR2 SVGAGI. The CDR3 loop reads CASSYKEFTEAFF. CDR3 nucleotide sequence: TGTGCCAGCAGTTACAAGGAGTTCACCGAAGCTTTCTTT.

This clone was detected once. This sequence joins TRBV5-1 and TRBJ2-5; D is unclear. Trimming shortened V by 2 bases and J by 5 bases, and 7 bases separated the two germline ends. Germline V gene lookup returns CDR1 SGHRS and CDR2 YFSETQ. There are 12 residues in the CDR3. CDR3 sequence reads: CASSFERETQYF. CDR3 nucleotides: TGCGCCAGCAGCTTTGAGAGGGAGACCCAGTACTTC.

The chain has TRBV7-9 and TRBJ1-2, with D unclear. Germline values: CDR1 SEHNR, CDR2 FQNEAQ (reference sequence). V shed 0 bases and J shed 3 bases, with 2 bases lying between them. The CDR3 sequence is 12 residues long. The CDR3 sequence: CASSLADYGYTF. The CDR3 coding sequence is TGTGCCAGCAGCTTAGCGGACTATGGCTACACCTTC.

The chain has TRBV6-6 and TRBJ2-3, with 8 positions matching TRBD2. Looked up from germline, CDR1 is MNHNY and CDR2 is SVGAGI (reference sequence). This CDR3 is 16 amino acids long. The junction had 4 bases not matched to a gene; V was cut back by 0 bases and J by 2 bases. The CDR3 coding sequence is TGTGCCAGCAGTTACTCGGGTAGCGGGGACACAGATACGCAGTATTTT. Translation: CASSYSGSGDTDTQYF.

The chain joins TRBV5-1 to TRBJ1-4; D is undetermined. Germline-derived CDR1 and CDR2 are SGHRS and YFSETQ. V was shortened by 0 bases and J by 1 base, with 10 bases between the two germline ends. The length of the CDR3 is 16 residues. CDR3 amino acids: CASSLGRSGTNEKLFF. In DNA, the CDR3 is TGCGCCAGCAGCTTGGGGCGGTCGGGAACTAATGAAAAACTGTTTTTT.

This clone was observed a single time. The chain links TRBV6-6 to TRBJ1-5; no definite D call. V gave up 5 bases and J gave up 2 bases, with 10 bases separating them. CDR1 and CDR2 from the germline V gene are MNHNY and SVGAGI (reference sequence). This CDR3 has 14 residues. The chain's CDR3 is CASSRSSGNQPQHF. The CDR3 DNA reads TGTGCCAGCAGTCGCTCATCGGGCAATCAGCCCCAGCATTTT.

This clone came up once. This chain connects TRBV6-6 to TRBJ1-1; D unclear. V was clipped by 4 bases and J by 5 bases, with 20 bases between them. Germline CDR1 is MNHNY and CDR2 is SVGAGI (reference sequence). This CDR3 has 16 residues. CDR3 sequence reads: CASSLGPGAGVTEAFF. The CDR3 DNA is TGTGCCAGCAGTTTAGGCCCCGGAGCAGGAGTTACTGAAGCTTTCTTT.

The rearrangement uses TRBV7-8 and TRBJ2-5; D may be TRBD2 (6 bases). This CDR3 comprises 13 residues. Looked up from germline, CDR1 is SGHVS and CDR2 is FQNEAQ. V was clipped by 1 base and J by 5 bases, with 8 bases between them. The CDR3 DNA is TGTGCCAGCAGCTTAGTGGGGAGGGAGACCCAGTACTTC. Amino acid sequence: CASSLVGRETQYF.

V gene TRBV15 combines with J gene TRBJ2-5; 8 nucleotides line up with TRBD2. V was pared by 0 bases and J by 1 base, with 7 bases of the junction left unmatched. There are 17 residues in the CDR3. Germline lookup yields CDR1 LNHNV and CDR2 YYDKDF (reference sequence). For the CDR3, the DNA is TGTGCCACCAGCAGAGATCGAGCGGGAGTGCTCCAAGAGACCCAGTACTTC. It yields the protein CATSRDRAGVLQETQYF.

The rearrangement links TRBV30 to TRBJ2-7; 12 nucleotides line up with TRBD2. Germline values: CDR1 GTSNPN, CDR2 SVGIG (reference sequence). The junction had 11 bases not matched to a gene; V was cut back by 2 bases and J by 0 bases. The CDR3 length is 18 residues. The CDR3 protein is CAWSPDLAGGPSSYEQYF. The CDR3 nucleotides read TGTGCCTGGAGTCCCGATCTAGCGGGAGGGCCGAGCTCCTACGAGCAGTACTTC.

The chain combines TRBV25-1 with TRBJ2-6, with 9 positions matching TRBD1. This CDR3 contains 16 residues. CDR1 and CDR2 from the germline V gene are MGHDK and SYGVNS. With 10 bases clipped from V and 0 bases from J, the junction kept 7 bases outside the gene matches. This chain's CDR3 is CATGQGIYSGANVLTF. CDR3 in DNA: TGTGCCACCGGACAGGGGATTTACTCTGGGGCCAACGTCCTGACTTTC.

A few counts support this clone. V usage is TRBV30 and J usage is TRBJ2-7; D gene unclear. CDR3 length: 14 residues. Trimming stripped 0 bases from V and 3 bases from J, with 12 bases between. CDR1 GTSNPN and CDR2 SVGIG come from the germline V gene (reference sequence). CDR3 bases: TGTGCCTGGAGTGTACCCGGGCGCGTCTACGAGCAGTACTTC. Its translation is CAWSVPGRVYEQYF.

The chain has TRBV5-6 and TRBJ1-4, with D perhaps matching TRBD1 (5 bases). With 4 bases removed from V and 8 bases from J, the gap between germline ends came to 15 bases. The germline gives CDR1 SGHDT, CDR2 YYEEEE. CDR3 length equals 14 residues. The CDR3 DNA follows: TGTGCCAGCAGCGGGGCCCTAGGAGGGGAAAAACTGTTTTTT. Its protein product is CASSGALGGEKLFF. Together with reference TRBV5-6 and TRBJ1-4, the CDR3 gives the full variable domain: DAGVTQSPTHLIKTRGQQVTLRCSPKSGHDTVSWYQQALGQGPQFIFQYYEEEERQRGNFPDRFSGHQFPNYSSELNVNALLLGDSALYLCASSGALGGEKLFFGSGTQLSVL.

The rearrangement links TRBV19 to TRBJ1-5; 9 bases match TRBD1. Germline V gives CDR1 LNHDA, CDR2 SQIVND (reference sequence). The ends lost 4 bases at V and 6 bases at J; junction bases unmatched: 7. This CDR3 region has 15 residues. CDR3 sequence (DNA): TGTGCCAGTAGTAGGACAGGGGAGGGCGGTCAGCCCCAGCATTTT. This encodes CASSRTGEGGQPQHF.

The J gene is TRBJ1-2, the V gene TRBV7-6; D uncertain. CDR3 length: 14 amino acids. The V gene lost 0 bases and the J gene lost 2 bases, with 7 bases spanning the gap. Germline CDR1 reads SGHVS; CDR2 reads FNYEAQ. CDR3 bases: TGTGCCAGCAGCTTAGCGGACGGCAACTATGGCTACACCTTC. Its translation: CASSLADGNYGYTF.

The chain links TRBV10-3 to TRBJ1-4; D is ambiguous. The germline CDR1 and CDR2 sequences are ENHRY and SYGVKD. There are 15 residues in the CDR3. V was shortened by 2 bases and J by 0 bases, with 7 bases between the two germline ends. CDR3 nucleotide sequence: TGTGCCATCAGTGAGGGAGGTTCAACTAATGAAAAACTGTTTTTT. Translating gives CAISEGGSTNEKLFF.

The chain employs TRBV28 and TRBJ2-7; D might be TRBD1 or TRBD2, each matching 5 bases. Germline V gene data show CDR1 as MDHEN and CDR2 as SYDVKM. This CDR3 comprises 15 residues. V was clipped by 0 bases and J by 5 bases, with 14 bases between them. CDR3 protein: CASSLWGETDDEQYF. The CDR3 nucleotides read TGTGCCAGCAGTTTATGGGGAGAGACAGACGACGAGCAGTACTTC. Full variable domain (rest looked up from reference TRBV28 and TRBJ2-7): DVKVTQSSRYLVKRTGEKVFLECVQDMDHENMFWYRQDPGLGLRLIYFSYDVKMKEKGDIPEGYSVSREKKERFSLILESASTNQTSMYLCASSLWGETDDEQYFGPGTRLTVT.

This sequence joins TRBV11-2 and TRBJ2-2, with a tentative D call TRBD1 (6 bases). CDR1 is SGHAT, CDR2 FQNNGV, per germline. This CDR3 has 15 residues. V was pared by 3 bases and J by 6 bases, with 14 bases between. CDR3 in amino acids: CASSLGHGGPGELFF. For the CDR3, the DNA is TGTGCCAGCAGCTTGGGACACGGTGGGCCCGGGGAGCTGTTTTTT. Full variable domain (rest looked up from reference TRBV11-2 and TRBJ2-2): EAGVAQSPRYKIIEKRQSVAFWCNPISGHATLYWYQQILGQGPKLLIQFQNNGVVDDSQLPKDRFSAERLKGVDSTLKIQPAKLEDSAVYLCASSLGHGGPGELFFGEGSRLTVL.

This clone is a singleton in its sample. The chain employs TRBV20-1 and TRBJ2-7; D gene ambiguous. CDR3 size: 10 residues. V lost 0 bases and J 4 bases, leaving 1 base between the germline ends. The germline V gene encodes CDR1 DFQATT and CDR2 SNEGSKA (reference sequence). The CDR3 here is CSAREYEQYF. CDR3 nucleotides: TGCAGTGCTAGAGAGTACGAGCAGTACTTC.

This chain joins TRBV6-1 and TRBJ2-1; TRBD2 matches 7 bases. Germline V CDR1 and CDR2: MNHNS, SASEGT. This CDR3 has 14 residues. Trimming took 2 bases from V and 8 from J; bases not matched to a gene: 6. The CDR3 sequence is CASSERGLTDEQFF. The CDR3, as DNA: TGTGCCAGCAGTGAAAGGGGACTAACCGATGAGCAGTTCTTC.

This rearrangement joins TRBV9 to TRBJ2-1; possibly TRBD1 for D (5 bases). The germline CDR1 and CDR2 sequences are SGDLS and YYNGEE. CDR3 size: 13 residues. The V and J ends lost 0 bases and 9 bases respectively, with 10 bases between them. The CDR3 is CASSVEGAGEQFF. As DNA, the CDR3 is TGTGCCAGCAGCGTAGAAGGGGCAGGTGAGCAGTTCTTC.

This chain uses TRBV28 with TRBJ2-7; 7 bases agree with TRBD1. Germline V gene sequence: CDR1 MDHEN, CDR2 SYDVKM. The CDR3 is 16 residues long. After removal of 7 bases from V and 2 bases from J, the junction contained 14 bases not matched to a gene. CDR3 DNA: TGTGCCAGCAAGCTGGGACAGATAGGGGGTGCCTACGAGCAGTACTTC. Its translation: CASKLGQIGGAYEQYF.

The chain combines TRBV29-1 with TRBJ2-7; 11 nucleotides line up with TRBD2. CDR3 size: 18 residues. Unmatched junction bases numbered 19, after V lost 5 bases and J lost 4 bases. Germline V gene data show CDR1 as SQVTM and CDR2 as ANQGSEA. The CDR3, as DNA: TGCAGCGTTCCGGGACAGGGCCTCACTAGCGGGAGTAAGTACGAGCAGTACTTC. It encodes CSVPGQGLTSGSKYEQYF.

The chain links TRBV6-1 to TRBJ1-1, with 9 nucleotides matching TRBD1. CDR1 MNHNS and CDR2 SASEGT come from the germline V gene. The junction had 10 bases not matched to a gene; V was cut back by 8 bases and J by 6 bases. This CDR3 is built from 14 residues. In nucleotides, the CDR3 is TGTGCCAGCCAGATGGGGGACAGGGTGGCTGAAGCTTTCTTT. Protein sequence: CASQMGDRVAEAFF.

This clone was seen once. The chain carries TRBV6-5 and TRBJ2-7, with a possible D match to TRBD2 (5 bases). The CDR3 is 13 residues long. V lost 2 bases to trimming and J lost 1 base, with 6 bases between them. Germline loops: CDR1 MNHEY, CDR2 SVGAGI. In DNA form, the CDR3 reads TGTGCCAGCAGTTACACGGGGTCCTACGAGCAGTACTTC. Residues: CASSYTGSYEQYF.

The rearrangement uses TRBV19 and TRBJ1-4; no definite D call. This CDR3 is 13 amino acids long. CDR1 LNHDA and CDR2 SQIVND come from the germline V gene (reference sequence). V was clipped by 1 base and J by 8 bases, with 8 bases between them. In DNA, the CDR3 is TGTGCCAGTAGTATAGCGGTCGGAGAAAAACTGTTTTTT. Protein: CASSIAVGEKLFF.

The chain is built from TRBV4-2 and TRBJ2-1, with TRBD2 identical over 11 bases. Germline loops: CDR1 LGHNA, CDR2 YNFKEQ. Losses at the gene ends were 1 base for V and 4 bases for J; bases not matched to a gene: 6. CDR3 length: 17 amino acids. CDR3 amino acids: CASSQGSGLAAYNEQFF. CDR3 nucleotide sequence: TGTGCCAGCAGCCAAGGGTCGGGACTAGCGGCTTACAATGAGCAGTTCTTC.

This clone was seen a handful of times. The chain is built from TRBV29-1 and TRBJ1-4; perhaps TRBD1 as D (5 bases). V was trimmed by 6 bases and J by 3 bases, leaving 11 bases between them. The CDR3 length is 13 residues. Germline V gene lookup returns CDR1 SQVTM and CDR2 ANQGSEA. CDR3 in amino acids: CSVLRGANEKLFF. CDR3 nucleotides: TGCAGCGTCCTTAGGGGTGCTAATGAAAAACTGTTTTTT.

The chain has TRBV6-1 and TRBJ1-2; no definite D call. V lost 3 bases and J lost 8, with 10 bases in between. This CDR3 spans 12 amino acids. The germline V gene has CDR1 MNHNS and CDR2 SASEGT. CDR3 protein: CASSDRSGGYTF. The CDR3 bases are TGTGCCAGCAGTGATCGATCAGGAGGCTACACCTTC.

This rearrangement joins TRBV5-1 to TRBJ2-5, with 9 bases identical to TRBD1. This CDR3 is 13 amino acids long. The germline V gene has CDR1 SGHRS and CDR2 YFSETQ. Trimming at V came to 4 bases and at J to 5 bases, leaving 3 bases not matched to a gene. CDR3 residues: CASSGQGPETQYF. In DNA, the CDR3 is TGCGCCAGCAGCGGACAGGGGCCGGAGACCCAGTACTTC.